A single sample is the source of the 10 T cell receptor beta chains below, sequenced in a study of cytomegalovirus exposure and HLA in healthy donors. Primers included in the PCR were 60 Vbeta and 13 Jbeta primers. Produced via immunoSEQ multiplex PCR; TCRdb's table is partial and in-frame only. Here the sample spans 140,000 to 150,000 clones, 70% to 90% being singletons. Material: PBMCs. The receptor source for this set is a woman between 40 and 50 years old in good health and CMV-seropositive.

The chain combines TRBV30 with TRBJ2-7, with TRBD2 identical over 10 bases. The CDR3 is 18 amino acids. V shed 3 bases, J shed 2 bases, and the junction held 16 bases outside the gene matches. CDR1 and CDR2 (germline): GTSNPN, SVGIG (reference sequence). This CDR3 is CAWSPRVAGGLPTYEQYF. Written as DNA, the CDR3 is TGTGCCTGGAGCCCCCGAGTAGCGGGAGGCCTCCCAACCTACGAGCAGTACTTC. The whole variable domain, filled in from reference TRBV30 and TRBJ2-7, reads SQTIHQWPATLVQPVGSPLSLECTVEGTSNPNLYWYRQAAGRGLQLLFYSVGIGQISSEVPQNLSASRPQDRQFILSSKKLLLSDSGFYLCAWSPRVAGGLPTYEQYFGPGTRLTVT.

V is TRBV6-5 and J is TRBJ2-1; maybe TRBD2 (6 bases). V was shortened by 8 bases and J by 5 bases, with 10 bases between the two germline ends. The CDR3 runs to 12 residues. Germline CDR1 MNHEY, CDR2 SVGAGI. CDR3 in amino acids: CASLGGDNEQFF. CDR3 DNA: TGTGCCAGCTTGGGGGGAGACAATGAGCAGTTCTTC.

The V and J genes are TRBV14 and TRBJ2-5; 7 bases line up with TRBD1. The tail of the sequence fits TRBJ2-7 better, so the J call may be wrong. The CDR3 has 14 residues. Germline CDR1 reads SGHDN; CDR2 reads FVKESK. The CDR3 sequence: CASSQRQGDYEQYF. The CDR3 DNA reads TGTGCCAGCAGCCAAAGACAGGGAGACTACGAGCAGTACTTC.

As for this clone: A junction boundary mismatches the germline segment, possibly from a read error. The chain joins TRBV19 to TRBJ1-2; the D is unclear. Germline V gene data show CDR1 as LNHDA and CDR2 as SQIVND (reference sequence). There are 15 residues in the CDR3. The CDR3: CASSISASTNYGYTF. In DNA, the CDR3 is TGTGCCAGTAGTATATCGGCATCTACTAACTATGGTTACACCTTC.

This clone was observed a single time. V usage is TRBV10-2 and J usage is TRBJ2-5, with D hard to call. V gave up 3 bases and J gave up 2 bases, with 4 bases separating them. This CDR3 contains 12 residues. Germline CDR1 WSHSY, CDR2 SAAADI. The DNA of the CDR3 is TGCGCCAGCAGTGACAGTCAAGAGACCCAGTACTTC. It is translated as CASSDSQETQYF.

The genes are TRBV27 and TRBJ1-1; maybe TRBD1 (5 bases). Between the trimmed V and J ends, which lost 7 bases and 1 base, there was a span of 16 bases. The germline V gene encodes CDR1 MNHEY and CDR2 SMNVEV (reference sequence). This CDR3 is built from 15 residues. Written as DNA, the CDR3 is TGTGCCAGCAAGCCCCCAGGGCGGCCGAACACTGAAGCTTTCTTT. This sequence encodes CASKPPGRPNTEAFF.

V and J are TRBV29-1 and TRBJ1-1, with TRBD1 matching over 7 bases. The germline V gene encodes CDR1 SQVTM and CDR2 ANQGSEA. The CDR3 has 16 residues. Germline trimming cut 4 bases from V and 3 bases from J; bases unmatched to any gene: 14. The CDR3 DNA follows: TGCAGCGTTGGCCAAACTCCGGGACAGATTCACACTGAAGCTTTCTTT. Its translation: CSVGQTPGQIHTEAFF.

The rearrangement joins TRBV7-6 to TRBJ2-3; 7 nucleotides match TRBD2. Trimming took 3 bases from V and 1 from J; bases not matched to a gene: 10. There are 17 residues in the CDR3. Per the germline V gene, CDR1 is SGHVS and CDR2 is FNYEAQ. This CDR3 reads CASSFLDAGAGTDTQYF. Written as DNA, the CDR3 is TGTGCCAGCAGCTTCCTTGACGCGGGAGCTGGCACAGATACGCAGTATTTT.

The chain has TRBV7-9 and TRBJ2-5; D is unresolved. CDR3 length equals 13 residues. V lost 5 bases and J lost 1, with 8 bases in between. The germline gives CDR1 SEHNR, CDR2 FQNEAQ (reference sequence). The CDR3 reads CASSPEIQETQYF. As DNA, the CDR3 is TGTGCCAGCAGCCCGGAGATCCAAGAGACCCAGTACTTC.

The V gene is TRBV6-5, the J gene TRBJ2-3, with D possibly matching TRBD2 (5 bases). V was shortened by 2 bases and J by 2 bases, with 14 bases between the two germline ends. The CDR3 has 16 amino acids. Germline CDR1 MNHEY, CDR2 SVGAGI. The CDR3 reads CASSYGASGSTDTQYF. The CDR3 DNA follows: TGTGCCAGCAGTTACGGCGCGTCGGGGTCCACAGATACGCAGTATTTT.